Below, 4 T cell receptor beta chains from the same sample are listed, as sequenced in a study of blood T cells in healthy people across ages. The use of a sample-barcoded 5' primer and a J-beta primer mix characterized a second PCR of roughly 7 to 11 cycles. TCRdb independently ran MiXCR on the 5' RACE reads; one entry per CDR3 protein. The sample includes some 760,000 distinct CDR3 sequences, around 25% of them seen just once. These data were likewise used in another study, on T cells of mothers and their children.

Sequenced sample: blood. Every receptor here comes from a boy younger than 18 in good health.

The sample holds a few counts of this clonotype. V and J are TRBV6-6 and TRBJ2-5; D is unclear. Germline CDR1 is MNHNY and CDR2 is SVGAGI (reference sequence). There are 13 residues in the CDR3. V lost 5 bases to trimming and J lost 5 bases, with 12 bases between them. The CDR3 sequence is CASSPLPPETQYF. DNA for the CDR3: TGTGCCAGCAGTCCTTTGCCCCCGGAGACCCAGTACTTC.

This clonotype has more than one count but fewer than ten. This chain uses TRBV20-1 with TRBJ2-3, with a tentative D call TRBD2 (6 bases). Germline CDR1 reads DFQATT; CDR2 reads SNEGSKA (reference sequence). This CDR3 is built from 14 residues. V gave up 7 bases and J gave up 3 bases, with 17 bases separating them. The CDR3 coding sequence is TGCAGTGTCCAAACCCGGGACTCGACAGATACGCAGTATTTT. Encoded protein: CSVQTRDSTDTQYF.

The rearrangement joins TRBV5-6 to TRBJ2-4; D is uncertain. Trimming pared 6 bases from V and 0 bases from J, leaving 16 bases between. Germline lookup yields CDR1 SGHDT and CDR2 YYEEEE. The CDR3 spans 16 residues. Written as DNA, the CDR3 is TGTGCCAGCACCGTGGGCACAGACTTAGCCAAAAACATTCAGTACTTC. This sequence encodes CASTVGTDLAKNIQYF.

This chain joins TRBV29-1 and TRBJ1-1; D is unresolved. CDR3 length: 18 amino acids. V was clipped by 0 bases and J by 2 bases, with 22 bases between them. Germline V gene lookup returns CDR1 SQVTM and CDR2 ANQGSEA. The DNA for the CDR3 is TGCAGCGTTGAAGAACAAGGGTTGAACCACTTACAAAACACTGAAGCTTTCTTT. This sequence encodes CSVEEQGLNHLQNTEAFF.